This T cell receptor beta chain was recorded in a study of blood T cell repertoires in COVID-19. Study in general: Sites in the United States, Italy and Spain provided acute and convalescent COVID-19 samples. Sources were T cells, B-cell-depleted T cells, or PBMCs; the material itself was cDNA or gDNA.

V gave up 7 bases and J gave up 5 bases, with 13 bases separating them. Germline CDR1 reads SGHRS; CDR2 reads YFSETQ. This CDR3 contains 13 residues. Source study methods: Estimates of nucleated cell counts were drawn from the amplification of reference gene primers. Clones were sequenced by immunoSEQ multiplex PCR, and TCRdb holds only the in-frame ones, with some missing. The V and J calls and clone size were taken over from that table, and D and trimming were inferred from the DNA. The sample lists 70,000 to 90,000 clones; 80% to 90% were seen once. The V gene is TRBV5-1, the J gene TRBJ2-1, with D maybe TRBD2 (6 bases). The source material was peripheral blood. The TCR originated in a man aged 55-75 years with acute or convalescent COVID-19. CDR3: CASDPGGHNEQFF. CDR3 bases: TGCGCCAGCGACCCCGGGGGACACAATGAGCAGTTCTTC.